This T cell receptor beta chain is drawn from a study of T cells in narcolepsy. The germline CDR1 and CDR2 sequences are MNHNS and SASEGT. This CDR3 has 20 amino acids. Trimming removed 4 bases at V and 0 bases at J, with 22 bases between. Using immunoSEQ multiplex PCR, the repertoire was profiled, and TCRdb retains in-frame clones only, with some absent. Of 30,000 to 40,000 clones listed, approximately 90% were seen once; the top ten hold over 0.65%. The source material was CD45RA- memory CD4+ T cells from PBMCs. The source of this sequence is a human donor with narcolepsy. V and J are TRBV6-1 and TRBJ2-6; D perhaps matches TRBD1 (6 bases). The chain's CDR3 is CASSGLGQLEGPSGANVLTF. The CDR3 DNA reads as TGTGCCAGCAGTGGCCTCGGACAGCTCGAGGGGCCCTCTGGGGCCAACGTCCTGACTTTC.